These 23 T cell receptor beta chains originate from one sample sequenced in a study of shared T cell receptors in the human thymus. This table comes from immunoSEQ multiplex PCR, and its TCRdb copy is limited to in-frame clones, with some not included. The table lists hundreds of thousands of clones, around 95% of them singletons. The sample taken for sequencing was thymocytes. The receptors shown here come from a human donor.

The table lists this clone with a count of one. The V and J genes are TRBV28 and TRBJ2-1; 14 bases are a match to TRBD2. Per germline, CDR1 MDHEN and CDR2 SYDVKM. The CDR3 has 18 residues. Losses at the gene ends were 4 bases for V and 0 bases for J; bases not matched to a gene: 5. CDR3 protein: CASSSWTSGGYSYNEQFF. The CDR3 coding sequence is TGTGCCAGCAGTTCATGGACTAGCGGGGGGTACTCCTACAATGAGCAGTTCTTC.

This chain's CDR3 is CASSLSSGEYEQYF. The CDR3 DNA reads TGCGCCAGCAGCTTGTCTAGCGGGGAATACGAGCAGTACTTC. The rearrangement uses TRBV5-1 and TRBJ2-7; 9 nucleotides match TRBD2. J lost 4 bases, V lost 1 base, and 3 bases had no gene match. This CDR3 region has 14 residues. The germline gives CDR1 SGHRS, CDR2 YFSETQ.

This chain uses TRBV6-5 with TRBJ2-1; 9 nucleotides agree with TRBD2. CDR1 is MNHEY, CDR2 SVGAGI, per germline. The CDR3 sequence is 15 residues long. V gave up 6 bases and J gave up 3 bases; unmatched junction bases: 6. CDR3 amino acids: CASSPGTSSYNEQFF. In DNA, the CDR3 is TGTGCCAGCAGCCCCGGGACTAGCAGCTACAATGAGCAGTTCTTC.

V is TRBV5-4 and J is TRBJ1-5; 7 bases match TRBD1. Germline loops: CDR1 SGHNT, CDR2 YYREEE (reference sequence). The CDR3 spans 15 residues. V trimming: 0 bases; J trimming: 4 bases; junction bases outside the gene matches: 4. The CDR3 bases are TGTGCCAGCAGCTTGGCGGGACAGCCTAATCAGCCCCAGCATTTT. This translates into CASSLAGQPNQPQHF.

The chain combines TRBV28 with TRBJ1-5, with D possibly TRBD1 on 5 matching bases. Germline assignment: CDR1 MDHEN and CDR2 SYDVKM. This CDR3 is 16 amino acids long. Trimming removed 4 bases from V and 0 bases from J, with 13 bases in between. CDR3: CASSWGGVLSNQPQHF. CDR3 bases: TGTGCCAGCAGTTGGGGAGGGGTACTTAGCAATCAGCCCCAGCATTTT.

This chain uses TRBV28 with TRBJ1-3; D remains unclear. This CDR3 region has 16 residues. V dropped 3 bases and J dropped 0 bases, with 12 bases sitting between them. Germline values: CDR1 MDHEN, CDR2 SYDVKM. The CDR3: CASSLSNPDSGNTIYF. CDR3 DNA sequence: TGTGCCAGCAGTTTGAGCAACCCCGACTCTGGAAACACCATATATTTT.

The rearrangement uses TRBV30 and TRBJ1-3; no definite D call. The germline V and J ends were trimmed by 8 bases and 2 bases, with 19 bases remaining between them. Germline CDR1 GTSNPN, CDR2 SVGIG (reference sequence). The CDR3 sequence is 15 residues long. CDR3 DNA: TGTGCCCTCCCGAGAAAGGGTCTCGCTGGAAACACCATATATTTT. Residues: CALPRKGLAGNTIYF.

V gene TRBV6-5 combines with J gene TRBJ1-2, with D perhaps TRBD1 (6 bases). This CDR3 is 14 amino acids long. From germline, CDR1 is MNHEY and CDR2 SVGAGI. V was trimmed by 5 bases and J by 6 bases, leaving 16 bases between them. In DNA, the CDR3 is TGTGCCAGCAGTAGGCGGCAGGCAGGGGATGGCTACACCTTC. Protein: CASSRRQAGDGYTF.

The rearrangement links TRBV7-9 to TRBJ1-3; maybe TRBD1 (6 bases). Germline-derived CDR1 and CDR2 are SEHNR and FQNEAQ (reference sequence). V lost 5 bases to trimming and J lost 2 bases, with 13 bases between them. The CDR3 has 15 residues. CDR3 sequence: CASSVQGEAGNTIYF. In nucleotides, the CDR3 is TGTGCCAGCAGCGTACAGGGTGAGGCTGGAAACACCATATATTTT.

The gene calls are TRBV7-9 and TRBJ1-2; TRBD1 is a possible D gene (6 bases). V dropped 5 bases and J dropped 4 bases, with 11 bases sitting between them. Per the germline V gene, CDR1 is SEHNR and CDR2 is FQNEAQ (reference sequence). The CDR3 spans 13 residues. The CDR3 DNA is TGTGCCAGCAGCCGGGACACGACCTATGGCTACACCTTC. This sequence encodes CASSRDTTYGYTF.

This clone occurred once. The chain joins TRBV5-1 to TRBJ1-1; tentatively, D is TRBD1 (6 bases). Between the trimmed V and J ends, which lost 1 base and 0 bases, there was a span of 31 bases. Per the germline V gene, CDR1 is SGHRS and CDR2 is YFSETQ. The CDR3 contains 22 residues. CDR3 region: CASSLRAATISRGSRMNTEAFF. CDR3 DNA: TGCGCCAGCAGCTTGAGGGCAGCGACCATCTCAAGGGGGAGCCGAATGAACACTGAAGCTTTCTTT. The variable domain in full, completed from reference TRBV5-1 and TRBJ1-1, reads KAGVTQTPRYLIKTRGQQVTLSCSPISGHRSVSWYQQTPGQGLQFLFEYFSETQRNKGNFPGRFSGRQFSNSRSEMNVSTLELGDSALYLCASSLRAATISRGSRMNTEAFFGQGTRLTVV.

J is TRBJ2-3 and V is TRBV6-1; tentatively, D is TRBD1 or TRBD2 (5 bases each). CDR3 length: 19 residues. CDR1 MNHNS and CDR2 SASEGT come from the germline V gene. Trimming took 1 base from V and 2 from J, leaving 22 bases between them. CDR3 loop: CASSEEQTGTAVVTDTQYF. Here the CDR3 DNA reads TGTGCCAGCAGTGAAGAGCAAACGGGGACCGCTGTGGTCACAGATACGCAGTATTTT.

The chain employs TRBV5-1 and TRBJ1-1; D ambiguous. The CDR3 is 17 residues long. V was trimmed by 4 bases and J by 0 bases, leaving 19 bases between them. The germline V gene has CDR1 SGHRS and CDR2 YFSETQ. CDR3 nucleotide sequence: TGCGCCAGCAGCCCCGCCGAGATGAGGTTAATGAACACTGAAGCTTTCTTT. Residues: CASSPAEMRLMNTEAFF.

The chain combines TRBV19 with TRBJ2-1; tentative D call: TRBD2 (6 bases). The CDR3 totals 13 residues. V lost 5 bases to trimming and J lost 6 bases, with 11 bases between them. Germline V CDR1 and CDR2: LNHDA, SQIVND (reference sequence). The CDR3 is CASSRGLGNEQFF. The CDR3 DNA reads as TGTGCCAGTAGTCGGGGGTTGGGCAATGAGCAGTTCTTC. The complete variable domain, with remaining parts taken from reference TRBV19 and TRBJ2-1, reads DGGITQSPKYLFRKEGQNVTLSCEQNLNHDAMYWYRQDPGQGLRLIYYSQIVNDFQKGDIAEGYSVSREKKESFPLTVTSAQKNPTAFYLCASSRGLGNEQFFGPGTRLTVL.

This sequence joins TRBV5-5 and TRBJ2-7, with 15 positions matching TRBD2. The ends lost 2 bases at V and 3 bases at J; junction bases unmatched: 12. Germline CDR1 is SGHKS and CDR2 is YYEKEE (reference sequence). The CDR3 is 19 residues long. The CDR3 sequence is CASSFRTGLAGGPDYEQYF. In nucleotides, the CDR3 is TGTGCCAGCAGCTTTAGGACCGGACTAGCGGGAGGGCCGGACTACGAGCAGTACTTC.

The rearrangement joins TRBV28 to TRBJ2-7; D uncertain. Germline CDR1 reads MDHEN; CDR2 reads SYDVKM. CDR3 length: 12 residues. Trimming took 3 bases from V and 6 from J, leaving 9 bases between them. The CDR3 DNA sequence: TGTGCCAGCAGTTTGGTGTATCCCGAGCAGTACTTC. It specifies CASSLVYPEQYF.

This chain links TRBV7-6 with TRBJ2-7, with TRBD1 identical over 10 bases. CDR1 and CDR2 (germline): SGHVS, FNYEAQ. The trim removed 6 bases at V and 7 bases at J, leaving 12 bases unmatched. This CDR3 has 15 residues. The CDR3 region has the DNA TGTGCCAGCAGTCCTGACAGGGGGCTTACGGGGGAGCAGTACTTC. This codes for CASSPDRGLTGEQYF. Full variable domain (remainder filled in from reference TRBV7-6 and TRBJ2-7): GAGVSQSPRYKVTKRGQDVALRCDPISGHVSLYWYRQALGQGPEFLTYFNYEAQQDKSGLPNDRFSAERPEGSISTLTIQRTEQRDSAMYRCASSPDRGLTGEQYFGPGTRLTVT.

The chain links TRBV5-1 to TRBJ2-1; D is unresolved. Per the germline V gene, CDR1 is SGHRS and CDR2 is YFSETQ. V shed 6 bases and J shed 1 base, with 17 bases lying between them. The CDR3 has 16 residues. In nucleotides, the CDR3 is TGCGCCAGCAAAAACGCTAGTAAGAAGTCCTACAATGAGCAGTTCTTC. It translates to CASKNASKKSYNEQFF.

The chain has TRBV28 and TRBJ1-3; D perhaps matches TRBD1 (5 bases). This CDR3 has 15 amino acids. Germline V CDR1 and CDR2: MDHEN, SYDVKM. Deletions cut 6 bases from V and 6 bases from J, with 18 bases between. Written as DNA, the CDR3 is TGTGCCAGCAGGCTCCCGGGGGAAAACACAAACACCATATATTTT. Its protein product is CASRLPGENTNTIYF. Based on the CDR3 plus reference TRBV28 and TRBJ1-3, the full variable domain is DVKVTQSSRYLVKRTGEKVFLECVQDMDHENMFWYRQDPGLGLRLIYFSYDVKMKEKGDIPEGYSVSREKKERFSLILESASTNQTSMYLCASRLPGENTNTIYFGEGSWLTVV.

The chain joins TRBV28 to TRBJ2-1; perhaps TRBD1 as D (5 bases). V shed 7 bases and J shed 4 bases, with 17 bases lying between them. CDR3 length: 15 residues. Per the germline V gene, CDR1 is MDHEN and CDR2 is SYDVKM. As DNA, the CDR3 is TGTGCCAGCAAAACCTTAGGGGCGGAGTACAATGAGCAGTTCTTC. Amino acid sequence: CASKTLGAEYNEQFF.

The J gene is TRBJ1-3, the V gene TRBV6-5; TRBD1 matches at 8 bases. The germline V gene encodes CDR1 MNHEY and CDR2 SVGAGI. This CDR3 is 16 amino acids long. After removal of 4 bases from V and 3 bases from J, the junction contained 8 bases not matched to a gene. The CDR3 is CASSFTGGEGGNTIYF. Here the CDR3 DNA reads TGTGCCAGCAGTTTTACAGGGGGAGAAGGTGGAAACACCATATATTTT.

V and J are TRBV2 and TRBJ2-6; perhaps TRBD2 as D (6 bases). Germline V lookup: CDR1 SNHLY, CDR2 FYNNEI. CDR3 length: 20 amino acids. The germline V and J ends were trimmed by 5 bases and 0 bases, with 23 bases remaining between them. Here the CDR3 DNA reads TGTGCCAGCAGTCCCTTGCTGGGACTCCCACCCCCCTCTGGGGCCAACGTCCTGACTTTC. This codes for CASSPLLGLPPPSGANVLTF.

CDR3 coding DNA: TGCGCCAGCAGTGAGTCGACGGACAGGGGAGTGGTCAATCAGCCCCAGCATTTT. This codes for CASSESTDRGVVNQPQHF. V is TRBV10-2 and J is TRBJ1-5, with 9 bases that match TRBD1. The CDR3 runs 18 residues. The germline V gene has CDR1 WSHSY and CDR2 SAAADI. With V trimmed by 0 bases and J by 3 bases, 9 bases remained unmatched.